Each of the 29 T cell receptor beta chains below was sequenced from the same sample in a study of CXCR3-negative and CXCR3-positive naive CD8 T cells. Findings and caveats of the study: TRB CDR3 hydrophobicity was greater in CXCR3-positive naive cells than in CXCR3-negative naive cells.

Antigens of these TCRs are unknown. The libraries of TRB cDNA were constructed through 5' RACE using UMI labels. TCRdb reworked the 5' RACE reads into one entry per CDR3 protein, no DNA. The sample has 150,000 or so distinct CDR3 sequences. The sequencing sample was made of naive CXCR3+ CD8+ T cells from blood. Subset noted: CD45RO-CCR7+CD27+CD95- naive CD8+ T cells expressing CXCR3 (TNR3+). The receptors were gathered from a human donor in good health. Some clones in this sample may be carry-over from other donors' samples.

The chain carries TRBV28 and TRBJ1-5. From germline, CDR1 is MDHEN and CDR2 SYDVKM. This CDR3 comprises 17 residues. CDR3 residues: CASTPPAFLKGNQPQHF.

The genes are TRBV11-3 and TRBJ2-2. The CDR3 is 16 amino acids. Looked up from germline, CDR1 is SGHNT and CDR2 is YENEEA. The CDR3 is CASSSPTGRNTGELFF.

The genes are TRBV6-5 and TRBJ2-2; TCRdb lists TRBD1, though no DNA is available to test this call. The CDR3 has 15 amino acids. CDR1 is MNHEY and CDR2 is SVGAGI in the germline V gene. CDR3: CASSYSTTGAGELFF.

The chain couples TRBV28 to TRBJ2-1; the TCRdb D gene call, TRBD1, has no DNA to confirm it. This CDR3 has 15 amino acids. Germline values: CDR1 MDHEN, CDR2 SYDVKM. The CDR3 region is CASRYRDTRYNEQFF.

This chain joins TRBV21-1 and TRBJ2-1. TRBV21-1 is shown as a pseudogene. There are 13 residues in the CDR3. Here the CDR3 reads CASSKGIANEQFF.

The V and J genes are TRBV5-5 and TRBJ1-2; as DNA is missing, the TRBD1 call by TCRdb cannot be tested. The germline V gene has CDR1 SGHKS and CDR2 YYEKEE (reference sequence). The CDR3 covers 11 residues. This CDR3 reads CASSLADRPFF.

V and J are TRBV20-1 and TRBJ2-7. The CDR3 contains 15 residues. Germline CDR1 reads DFQATT; CDR2 reads SNEGSKA (reference sequence). This CDR3 is CSARDPPRSSYEQYF.

The rearrangement links TRBV5-1 to TRBJ2-1; TCRdb indicates TRBD2, and absent DNA this call remains unverified. The CDR3 consists of 15 residues. Germline CDR1 is SGHRS and CDR2 is YFSETQ. The chain's CDR3 is CAGSIGTSGAHEQFF.

The V call is TRBV7-9, the J call TRBJ2-7; as DNA is missing, the TRBD1 call by TCRdb cannot be tested. The CDR3 runs 13 residues. Germline assignment: CDR1 SEHNR and CDR2 FQNEAQ (reference sequence). This CDR3 reads CASSRGPSYEQYF.

The rearrangement uses TRBV4-3 and TRBJ2-5; the TCRdb call, TRBD1, lacks DNA for checking. The CDR3 has 15 residues. Germline V gene data show CDR1 as LGHNA and CDR2 as YSLEER. The CDR3 loop reads CASSQGTGAQETQYF.

This chain connects TRBV7-6 to TRBJ2-5; TCRdb's D gene call, TRBD1, goes unchecked for lack of DNA. The CDR3 has 15 amino acids. Germline V lookup: CDR1 SGHVS, CDR2 FNYEAQ. The CDR3 sequence is CASSLELRGQETQYF. Full variable domain (outside the CDR3, taken from reference TRBV7-6 and TRBJ2-5): GAGVSQSPRYKVTKRGQDVALRCDPISGHVSLYWYRQALGQGPEFLTYFNYEAQQDKSGLPNDRFSAERPEGSISTLTIQRTEQRDSAMYRCASSLELRGQETQYFGPGTRLLVL.

The chain uses TRBV20-1 and TRBJ2-1; as DNA is missing, the TRBD2 call by TCRdb cannot be tested. CDR3 length equals 13 residues. Looked up from germline, CDR1 is DFQATT and CDR2 is SNEGSKA (reference sequence). CDR3 protein: CSARETSDPKQFF.

This sequence joins TRBV7-9 and TRBJ2-1. This CDR3 spans 14 amino acids. Germline-derived CDR1 and CDR2 are SEHNR and FQNEAQ (reference sequence). The CDR3 loop reads CASSLEPFKYEQFF.

This chain uses TRBV7-8 with TRBJ1-5. CDR1 and CDR2 from the germline V gene are SGHVS and FQNEAQ. CDR3 length: 16 residues. The chain's CDR3 is CASSLDATLINQPQHF. Looking up the rest from reference TRBV7-8 and TRBJ1-5 gives the full variable domain: GAGVSQSPRYKVAKRGQDVALRCDPISGHVSLFWYQQALGQGPEFLTYFQNEAQLDKSGLPSDRFFAERPEGSVSTLKIQRTQQEDSAVYLCASSLDATLINQPQHFGDGTRLSIL.

The chain uses TRBV28 and TRBJ2-1. The CDR3 contains 14 residues. The germline V gene encodes CDR1 MDHEN and CDR2 SYDVKM. The CDR3: CASRVDGSYNEQFF.

V and J are TRBV28 and TRBJ2-3; with no DNA, the TCRdb D assignment of TRBD2 cannot be verified. From germline, CDR1 is MDHEN and CDR2 SYDVKM. The length of the CDR3 is 16 residues. This CDR3 is CASSPYLARVTDTQYF.

The chain couples TRBV15 to TRBJ1-2. Germline V lookup: CDR1 LNHNV, CDR2 YYDKDF (reference sequence). CDR3 length: 14 residues. This CDR3 is CATSRAALDYGYTF.

The chain joins TRBV20-1 to TRBJ1-3. The CDR3 sequence is 16 residues long. Germline CDR1 is DFQATT and CDR2 is SNEGSKA (reference sequence). The CDR3 loop reads CSARDHTENSGNTIYF.

The rearrangement uses TRBV2 and TRBJ2-7; with no DNA, the TCRdb D assignment of TRBD2 cannot be verified. The CDR3 loop spans 15 amino acids. The germline V gene has CDR1 SNHLY and CDR2 FYNNEI. The CDR3 sequence is CASSQSGSQSYEQYF.

This rearrangement joins TRBV5-1 to TRBJ1-1; the D call from TCRdb, TRBD1, cannot be confirmed without DNA. Germline V gives CDR1 SGHRS, CDR2 YFSETQ. The CDR3 is made up of 14 amino acids. This chain's CDR3 is CASSLFTGGTEAFF. Using reference TRBV5-1 and TRBJ1-1 for the parts outside the CDR3, the full variable domain is KAGVTQTPRYLIKTRGQQVTLSCSPISGHRSVSWYQQTPGQGLQFLFEYFSETQRNKGNFPGRFSGRQFSNSRSEMNVSTLELGDSALYLCASSLFTGGTEAFFGQGTRLTVV.

This chain joins TRBV19 and TRBJ2-7. The CDR3 consists of 15 residues. CDR1 is LNHDA and CDR2 is SQIVND in the germline V gene (reference sequence). The CDR3 here is CASRTPAGPAYEQYF. The entire variable domain, with the rest obtained from reference TRBV19 and TRBJ2-7, is as follows: DGGITQSPKYLFRKEGQNVTLSCEQNLNHDAMYWYRQDPGQGLRLIYYSQIVNDFQKGDIAEGYSVSREKKESFPLTVTSAQKNPTAFYLCASRTPAGPAYEQYFGPGTRLTVT.

The V call is TRBV28, the J call TRBJ2-7; absent DNA, TCRdb's TRBD1 call cannot be checked. Looked up from germline, CDR1 is MDHEN and CDR2 is SYDVKM. This CDR3 contains 16 residues. This CDR3 is CASSTQRTGGSYEQYF.

This chain uses TRBV28 with TRBJ2-1; TCRdb reports TRBD1, a call that lacks DNA to check it against. Germline V gives CDR1 MDHEN, CDR2 SYDVKM. The CDR3 length is 15 residues. The CDR3 here is CASSLSREAYNEQFF.

This chain joins TRBV2 and TRBJ2-7. Germline CDR1 SNHLY, CDR2 FYNNEI. The CDR3 spans 15 residues. The CDR3 loop reads CASSDHSAYNYEQYF.

This rearrangement joins TRBV28 to TRBJ2-1; TCRdb calls TRBD1, which cannot be checked without DNA. The CDR3 totals 17 residues. Germline CDR1 MDHEN, CDR2 SYDVKM. The CDR3 loop reads CASSLLGGVSSYNEQFF.

J is TRBJ2-7 and V is TRBV5-1. The germline V gene encodes CDR1 SGHRS and CDR2 YFSETQ. The CDR3 sequence is 15 residues long. CDR3 loop: CASSPQAGPAYEQYF.

J is TRBJ1-1 and V is TRBV7-6; the D call of TRBD1 rests on TCRdb alone, since no DNA is present to check it. The CDR3 extends over 15 amino acids. Germline V gene lookup returns CDR1 SGHVS and CDR2 FNYEAQ. The CDR3: CASSSGTGMGTEAFF.

V usage is TRBV7-3 and J usage is TRBJ1-1; TCRdb's D gene call, TRBD1, goes unchecked for lack of DNA. Per the germline V gene, CDR1 is SGHTA and CDR2 is FQGTGA. This CDR3 is built from 13 residues. The CDR3 spells CASSSRGWTEAFF.

V usage is TRBV27 and J usage is TRBJ2-7. This CDR3 spans 13 amino acids. The V gene's germline CDR1 is MNHEY and CDR2 SMNVEV (reference sequence). The CDR3 is CASRRGASDEQYF.